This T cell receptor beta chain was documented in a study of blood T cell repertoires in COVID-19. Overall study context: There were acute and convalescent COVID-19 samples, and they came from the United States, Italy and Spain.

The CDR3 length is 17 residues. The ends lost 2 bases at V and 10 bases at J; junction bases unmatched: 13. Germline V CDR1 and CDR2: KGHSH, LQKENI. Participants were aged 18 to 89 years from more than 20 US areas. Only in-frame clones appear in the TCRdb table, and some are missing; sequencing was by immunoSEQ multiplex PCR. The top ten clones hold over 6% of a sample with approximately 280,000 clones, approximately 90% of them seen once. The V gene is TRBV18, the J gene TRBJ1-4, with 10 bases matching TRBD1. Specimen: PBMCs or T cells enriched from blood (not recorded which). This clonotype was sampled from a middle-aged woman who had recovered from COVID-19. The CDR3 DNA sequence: TGTGCCAGCTCACCATTTGTACCCGGGACAGGGGACGGAAAACTGTTTTTT. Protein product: CASSPFVPGTGDGKLFF.